This paragraph covers one TCR beta chain sequence. No antigen is known for it. These data come from a study of CXCR3-negative and CXCR3-positive naive CD8 T cells. The study made its TRB cDNA libraries by 5' RACE, adding UMI labels. TCRdb re-called the 5' RACE reads and shows each CDR3 protein once, DNA omitted. In all, the sample yields fewer than 95,000 distinct CDR3 sequences. General study results and limits: Memory cells differed in TRBV-TRBJ usage, but naive CXCR3-negative and CXCR3-positive cells had similar usage. High diversity, comparable across both naive subsets, contrasted with much lower diversity in memory CD8+ cells. CXCR3 expression dropped partially after cryopreservation, and most assays relied on fresh PBMCs.

The CDR3 extends over 13 amino acids. Germline-derived CDR1 and CDR2 are SGHKS and YYEKEE (reference sequence). The sequenced material came from naive CXCR3- CD8+ T cells from blood. The subset is: CD45RO-CCR7+CD27+CD95- naive CD8+ T cells lacking CXCR3 (TNR3-). The V gene is TRBV5-5, the J gene TRBJ2-1; the D call from TCRdb, TRBD2, cannot be confirmed without DNA. The receptor comes from a human donor in good health. Some clones in this sample may be carry-over from other donors' samples. CDR3 amino acids: CASSLLAGGLQFF.